This TCR beta chain was found in a study of CD8 T cells in Susac syndrome. The authors reverse transcribed roughly 0.5 to 1 ug RNA with random hexamers. The TCR beta CDR3 was amplified by immunoSEQ multiplex PCR across 54 Vbeta, 13 Jbeta. TCRdb passed the immunoSEQ multiplex PCR reads through MiXCR, listing each CDR3 protein once. The repertoire has 40,000 to 55,000 distinct CDR3 sequences, 80% to 95% of them found once; the top ten carry around 0.42%. CDR1 and CDR2 (germline): LGHDT, YNNKEL (reference sequence). The CDR3 covers 16 residues. The germline V and J ends were trimmed by 0 bases and 1 base, with 12 bases remaining between them. From blood CD8+ and CD4+ T cells, the TCR beta chain was sequenced. Both CD4+ and CD8+ T cells were negatively isolated, and TEMRA cells underwent FACS enrichment.

This receptor was identified in a human donor in good health. The chain carries TRBV3-1 and TRBJ1-1, with D perhaps TRBD1 (6 bases). Sequenced input: CD8+ T cells from PBMCs. The CDR3 region is CASSQDWGGANTEAFF. In DNA, the CDR3 is TGTGCCAGCAGCCAAGATTGGGGGGGGGCGAACACTGAAGCTTTCTTT.